Given below is one T cell receptor (beta chain) in context. The antigen is unknown. The sample is drawn from a study of Graves' ophthalmopathy and Graves' hyperthyroidism. As the template, RNA transcripts were used to amplify TCR beta CDR3 regions. The authors performed first-round RT-PCR with HTBI primers and then a second-round multiplex PCR. TCRdb re-called the multiplex PCR reads through MiXCR, storing one row per CDR3 protein. The table records a few hundred thousand distinct CDR3 sequences, roughly 15% of them present only once. General observations from the study: A majority of expanded thyroid clonotypes exceeding 0.001 frequency were likewise present in blood.

No progression to ophthalmopathy over 18 months defined stable hyperthyroidism. V trimming: 1 base; J trimming: 6 bases; junction bases outside the gene matches: 9. Looked up from germline, CDR1 is SGHTA and CDR2 is FQGNSA. This CDR3 region has 15 residues. The chain couples TRBV7-2 to TRBJ2-7; 7 bases line up with TRBD1. The receptor's source is a young woman with stable Graves' hyperthyroidism. Sequenced: peripheral blood. CDR3 protein: CASSLVRQGVGEQYF. The CDR3 DNA reads as TGTGCCAGCAGCTTAGTTAGGCAGGGGGTAGGCGAGCAGTACTTC.